The present TCR beta chain was sequenced within a study of blood T cell repertoires in COVID-19. Across the study: Sites in the United States, Italy and Spain provided acute and convalescent COVID-19 samples. The cDNA or gDNA used as material had been derived from T cells, B-cell-depleted T cells, or PBMCs.

The repertoire was sequenced with immunoSEQ multiplex PCR; TCRdb's copy has only in-frame clones and lacks some. This table has roughly 230,000 clones, 81% appearing once. This TCR derives from a woman of 80 years or more with acute or convalescent COVID-19. Sequenced sample: peripheral blood.

CDR3 sequence: CAWNKGAYEQYF. CDR3 DNA: TGTGCCTGGAACAAGGGGGCCTACGAGCAGTACTTC. The gene calls are TRBV30 and TRBJ2-7; weak D call: TRBD1 (6 bases). Trimming removed 4 bases from V and 2 bases from J, with 9 bases in between. This CDR3 has 12 residues. Germline V CDR1 and CDR2: GTSNPN, SVGIG (reference sequence).